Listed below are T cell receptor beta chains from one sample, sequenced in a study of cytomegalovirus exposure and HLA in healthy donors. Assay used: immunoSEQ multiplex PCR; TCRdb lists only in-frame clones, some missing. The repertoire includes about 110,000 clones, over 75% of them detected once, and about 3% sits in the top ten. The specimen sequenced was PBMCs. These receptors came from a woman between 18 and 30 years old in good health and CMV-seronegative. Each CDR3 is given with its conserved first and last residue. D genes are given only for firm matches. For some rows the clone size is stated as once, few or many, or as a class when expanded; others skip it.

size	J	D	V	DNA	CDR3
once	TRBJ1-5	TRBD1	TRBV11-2	TGTGCCAGCAGCCCCCCGGGACAGGGAAGCAATCAGCCCCAGCATTTT	CASSPPGQGSNQPQHF
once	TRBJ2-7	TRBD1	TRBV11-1	TGTGCCAGTTACGGGACAGGGACGTACGAGCAGTACTTC	CASYGTGTYEQYF
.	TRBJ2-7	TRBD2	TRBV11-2	TGTGCCAGCAGCTTCGAGCGGGGCTCCTACGAGCAGTACTTC	CASSFERGSYEQYF
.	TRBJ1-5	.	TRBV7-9	TGTGCCAGCAGCTTAGACAGGCCCCCTGGGCAGCCCCAGCATTTT	CASSLDRPPGQPQHF
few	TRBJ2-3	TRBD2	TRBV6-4	TGTGCCAGCAGTGTTGGGACTAGCGGCACAGATACGCAGTATTTT	CASSVGTSGTDTQYF
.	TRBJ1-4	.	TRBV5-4	TGTGCCAGCAGCGCGGACGGGGGCAAGCGGGGAGAAAAACTGTTTTTT	CASSADGGKRGEKLFF
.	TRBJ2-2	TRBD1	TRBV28	TGTGCCAGCAGGGATCCTCCTTCTACAGGGGTCCCCTTCAAAAATTCGAACACCGGGGAGCTGTTTTTT	CASRDPPSTGVPFKNSNTGELFF
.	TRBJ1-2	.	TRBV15	TGTGCCACCAGCAGAGCGGGCTACACCTTC	CATSRAGYTF
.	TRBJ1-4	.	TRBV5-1	TGCGCCAGCAGCTTGGGTCCGGGGAGGGAGGAAAAACTGTTTTTT	CASSLGPGREEKLFF
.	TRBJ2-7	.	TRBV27	TGTGCCAGCAGTTTATCTGGACAGTACTACGAGCAGTACTTC	CASSLSGQYYEQYF
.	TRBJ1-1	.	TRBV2	TGTGCCAGCAGTAAGACAGCTTCGAACACTGAAGCTTTCTTT	CASSKTASNTEAFF
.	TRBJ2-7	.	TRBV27	TGTGCCAGCAGTTACAGGAGCGAGCAGTACTTC	CASSYRSEQYF
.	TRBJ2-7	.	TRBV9	TGTGCCAGCAGCGTTGAGGGGACAACCTCGGAAGAGCAGTACTTC	CASSVEGTTSEEQYF
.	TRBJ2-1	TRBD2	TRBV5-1	TGCGCCAGCAGCTTTTCAGCGGGGGGGGGCAATGAGCAGTTCTTC	CASSFSAGGGNEQFF
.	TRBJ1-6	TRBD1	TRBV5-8	TGTGCCAGCAGTTGGGGACAGGTTTCCAATTCACCCCTCCACTTT	CASSWGQVSNSPLHF
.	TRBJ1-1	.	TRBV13	TGTGCCAGCAGCCCCCGAGGGGGATTTGACACTGAAGCTTTCTTT	CASSPRGGFDTEAFF
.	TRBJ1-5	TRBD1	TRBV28	TGTGCCAGCAGCCCAGGGGGACCCTATCAGCCCCAGCATTTT	CASSPGGPYQPQHF
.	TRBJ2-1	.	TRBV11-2	TGTGCCAGCAGCTTATACGTGGAGGGCCTTCACAATGAGCAGTTCTTC	CASSLYVEGLHNEQFF
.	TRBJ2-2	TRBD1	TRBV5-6	TGTGCCAGCAGCCCTGACAGGGGAAACACCGGGGAGCTGTTTTTT	CASSPDRGNTGELFF
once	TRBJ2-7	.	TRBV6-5	TGTGCCAGCATGTCCTTCGGGGGTTCCTACGAGCAGTACTTC	CASMSFGGSYEQYF
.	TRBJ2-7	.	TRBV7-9	TGTGCCAGCAGCCGGGGAGATTACGAGCAGTACTTC	CASSRGDYEQYF
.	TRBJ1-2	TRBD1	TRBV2	TGTGCCAGCAGTACACCGGGACAGGGCATAGCTAACTATGGCTACACCTTC	CASSTPGQGIANYGYTF
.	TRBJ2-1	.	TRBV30	TGTGCCTGGAGTCTAGCCTTATACAATGAGCAGTTCTTC	CAWSLALYNEQFF
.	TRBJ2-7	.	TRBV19	TGTGCCAGTAGTAAACAGGCCCCCTACGAGCAGTACTTC	CASSKQAPYEQYF
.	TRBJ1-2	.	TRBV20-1	TGCAGTGCCCCGATGGGGCATGGCTACACCTTC	CSAPMGHGYTF
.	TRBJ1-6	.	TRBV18	TGTGCCAGCTCACCTAAGGACTCGAGCTCCTATAATTCACCCCTCCACTTT	CASSPKDSSSYNSPLHF
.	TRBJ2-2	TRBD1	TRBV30	TGTGCCTGGAGTAAGGGGGCCGGGGTCACCGGGGAGCTGTTTTTT	CAWSKGAGVTGELFF
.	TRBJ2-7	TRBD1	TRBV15	TGTGCCACCAGCAGAAACAGGGGGGCGACCACCTACGAGCAGTACTTC	CATSRNRGATTYEQYF
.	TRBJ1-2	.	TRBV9	TGTGCCAGCAGCGCCCCTGGGTCTAGGGGAAGCAACTATGGCTACACCTTC	CASSAPGSRGSNYGYTF
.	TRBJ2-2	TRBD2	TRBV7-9	TGTGCCAGCAGCCCGCCGCCCGTAGCGGGGGGGCCCAACACCGGGGAGCTGTTTTTT	CASSPPPVAGGPNTGELFF
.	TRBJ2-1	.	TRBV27	TGTGCCAGCAGCCCGGACAGTCTCCCCTACAATGAGCAGTTCTTC	CASSPDSLPYNEQFF
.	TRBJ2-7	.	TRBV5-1	TGCGCCAGCAGTCCGCGGGGGCTAGGGAGCTACGAGCAGTACTTC	CASSPRGLGSYEQYF
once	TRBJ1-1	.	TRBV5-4	TGTGCCAGCAGCCAGGGATCAGGCGGGGGCACTGAAGCTTTCTTT	CASSQGSGGGTEAFF
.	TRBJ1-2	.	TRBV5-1	TGCGCCAGCAGCATAGGAGGGAGGCTGGATGGCTACACCTTC	CASSIGGRLDGYTF
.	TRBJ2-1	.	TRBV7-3	TGTGCCAGCAGCTACGGCCTAGTTAACAATGAGCAGTTCTTC	CASSYGLVNNEQFF
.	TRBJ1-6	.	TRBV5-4	TGTGCCAGCAGCTTGCCGGGCTCCTATAATTCACCCCTCCACTTT	CASSLPGSYNSPLHF
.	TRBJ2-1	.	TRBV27	TGTGCCAGCAGGCCTCGAGGGACATTCTACAATGAGCAGTTCTTC	CASRPRGTFYNEQFF
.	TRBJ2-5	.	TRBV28	TGTGCCAGCCAACAGGGCAGCAGAAGAGGAGAGACCCAGTACTTC	CASQQGSRRGETQYF
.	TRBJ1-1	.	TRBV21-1	TGTGCCAGCAGCAAACCCCCAGGGTCGAACACTGAAGCTTTCTTT	CASSKPPGSNTEAFF
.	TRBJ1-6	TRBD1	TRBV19	TGTGCCAGCGGACAGGGGGCAAGTAATTCACCCCTCCACTTT	CASGQGASNSPLHF
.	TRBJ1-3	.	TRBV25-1	TGTGCCAGCAGTGGGAATGCGGGGGCTGAGGGAAACACCATATATTTT	CASSGNAGAEGNTIYF
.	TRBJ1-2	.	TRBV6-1	TGTGCCAGCAGTGCAGAGGGGAGGGGTTCCTATGGCTACACCTTC	CASSAEGRGSYGYTF
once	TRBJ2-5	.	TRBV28	TGTGCCAGCAGCCCGCGGGGGCGGCAAGAGACCCAGTACTTC	CASSPRGRQETQYF
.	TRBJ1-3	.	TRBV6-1	TGTGCCAGCAGTTCAGCAGGGTTCACTGGAAACACCATATATTTT	CASSSAGFTGNTIYF
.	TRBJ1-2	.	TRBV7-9	TGTGCCAGCAGCCAGAACAGCGGTAACTATGGCTACACCTTC	CASSQNSGNYGYTF
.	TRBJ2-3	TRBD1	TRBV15	TGTGCCACCAGGGTAGCAGGGGGCGGAACAGATACGCAGTATTTT	CATRVAGGGTDTQYF
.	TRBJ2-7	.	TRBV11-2	TGTGCCAGCAGCTCCATAGTAAGGGGTACCTACGAGCAGTACTTC	CASSSIVRGTYEQYF
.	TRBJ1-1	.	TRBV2	TGTGCCAGCAGCGCAAGCGGGGGGACTGAAGCTTTCTTT	CASSASGGTEAFF
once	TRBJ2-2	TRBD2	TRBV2	TGTGCCAGCAGTGAGGAGGGTAGCGGGGGGCCCAAAAAAAACACCGGGGAGCTGTTTTTT	CASSEEGSGGPKKNTGELFF
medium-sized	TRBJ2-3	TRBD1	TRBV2	TGTGCCAGCAGCACGACAGGGGTACATTCAGATACGCAGTATTTT	CASSTTGVHSDTQYF
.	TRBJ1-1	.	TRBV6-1	TGTGCCAGCGCCCTCAGGGATATGAACACTGAAGCTTTCTTT	CASALRDMNTEAFF
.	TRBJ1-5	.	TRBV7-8	TGTGCCAGCAGCTTAAACAGGTGGGGTGGCAATCAGCCCCAGCATTTT	CASSLNRWGGNQPQHF
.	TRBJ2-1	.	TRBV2	TGTGCCAGCAGTGATTACGGGGTCTACAATGAGCAGTTCTTC	CASSDYGVYNEQFF
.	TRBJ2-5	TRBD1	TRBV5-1	TGCGCCAGCAGGAGGGACAGGGCCCCAGGGGAGACCCAGTACTTC	CASRRDRAPGETQYF
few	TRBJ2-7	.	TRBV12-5	TGTGCAAGTGATACAGGTTCCTACGAGCAGTACTTC	CASDTGSYEQYF